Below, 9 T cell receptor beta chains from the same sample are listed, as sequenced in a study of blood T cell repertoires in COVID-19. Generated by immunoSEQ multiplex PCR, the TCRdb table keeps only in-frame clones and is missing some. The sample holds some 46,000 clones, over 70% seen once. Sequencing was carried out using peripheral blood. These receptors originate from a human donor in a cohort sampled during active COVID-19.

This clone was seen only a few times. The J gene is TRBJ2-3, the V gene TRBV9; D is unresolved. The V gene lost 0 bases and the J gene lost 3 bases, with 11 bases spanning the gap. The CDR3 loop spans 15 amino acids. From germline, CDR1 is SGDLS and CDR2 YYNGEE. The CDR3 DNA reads TGTGCCAGCAGCGTAGCCGGGTTGGGTACAGATACGCAGTATTTT. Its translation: CASSVAGLGTDTQYF.

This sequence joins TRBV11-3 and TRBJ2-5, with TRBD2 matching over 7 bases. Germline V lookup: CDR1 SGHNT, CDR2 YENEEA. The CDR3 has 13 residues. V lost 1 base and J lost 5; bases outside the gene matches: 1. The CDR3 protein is CASSLVGGETQYF. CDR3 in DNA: TGTGCCAGCAGCTTAGTCGGGGGGGAGACCCAGTACTTC.

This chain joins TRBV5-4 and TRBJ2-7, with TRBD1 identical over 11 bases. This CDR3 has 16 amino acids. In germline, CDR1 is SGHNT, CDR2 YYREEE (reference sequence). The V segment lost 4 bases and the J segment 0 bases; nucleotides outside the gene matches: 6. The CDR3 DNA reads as TGTGCCAGCAGCCCCGGGACAGGGGGGAGCTCCTACGAGCAGTACTTC. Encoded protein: CASSPGTGGSSYEQYF. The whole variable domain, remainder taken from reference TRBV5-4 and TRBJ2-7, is ETGVTQSPTHLIKTRGQQVTLRCSSQSGHNTVSWYQQALGQGPQFIFQYYREEENGRGNFPPRFSGLQFPNYSSELNVNALELDDSALYLCASSPGTGGSSYEQYFGPGTRLTVT.

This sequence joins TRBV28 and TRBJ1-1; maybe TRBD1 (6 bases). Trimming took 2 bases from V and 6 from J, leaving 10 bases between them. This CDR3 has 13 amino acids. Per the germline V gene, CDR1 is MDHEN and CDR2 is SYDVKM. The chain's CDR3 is CASSLQHRAEAFF. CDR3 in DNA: TGTGCCAGCAGTTTACAACACAGGGCTGAAGCTTTCTTT.

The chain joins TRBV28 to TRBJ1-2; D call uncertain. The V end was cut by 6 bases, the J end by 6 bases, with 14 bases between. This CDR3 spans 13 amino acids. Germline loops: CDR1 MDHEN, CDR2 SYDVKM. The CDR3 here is CASRGWEANGYTF. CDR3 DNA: TGTGCCAGCAGAGGATGGGAGGCAAATGGCTACACCTTC.

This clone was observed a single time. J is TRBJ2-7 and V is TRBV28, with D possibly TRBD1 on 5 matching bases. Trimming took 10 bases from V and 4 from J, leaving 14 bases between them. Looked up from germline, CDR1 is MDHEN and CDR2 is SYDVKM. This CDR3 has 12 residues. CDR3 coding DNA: TGTGCCACACAACGCCAGGGTTACGAGCAGTACTTC. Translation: CATQRQGYEQYF.

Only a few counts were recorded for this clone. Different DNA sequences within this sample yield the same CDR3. The chain's CDR3 is CAWSVQGNQPQHF. For the CDR3, the DNA is TGTGCCTGGAGTGTACAGGGGAATCAGCCCCAGCATTTT. The chain employs TRBV30 and TRBJ1-5, with TRBD1 identical over 7 bases. Germline-derived CDR1 and CDR2 are GTSNPN and SVGIG (reference sequence). The ends lost 0 bases at V and 4 bases at J; junction bases unmatched: 0. The CDR3 length is 13 residues.

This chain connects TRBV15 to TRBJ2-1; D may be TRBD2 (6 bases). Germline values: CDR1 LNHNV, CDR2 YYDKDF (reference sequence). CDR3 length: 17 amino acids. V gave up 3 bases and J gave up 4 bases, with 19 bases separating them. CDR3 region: CATSSPISGGTYNEQFF. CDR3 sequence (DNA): TGTGCCACCAGCAGTCCTATCAGCGGAGGGACTTACAATGAGCAGTTCTTC.

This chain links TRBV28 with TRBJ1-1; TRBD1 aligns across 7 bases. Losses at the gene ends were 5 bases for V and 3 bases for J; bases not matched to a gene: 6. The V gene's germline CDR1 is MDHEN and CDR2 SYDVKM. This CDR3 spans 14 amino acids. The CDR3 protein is CASSRQGSYTEAFF. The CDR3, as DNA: TGTGCCAGCAGTAGACAGGGTAGTTACACTGAAGCTTTCTTT. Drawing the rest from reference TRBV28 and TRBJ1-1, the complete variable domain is DVKVTQSSRYLVKRTGEKVFLECVQDMDHENMFWYRQDPGLGLRLIYFSYDVKMKEKGDIPEGYSVSREKKERFSLILESASTNQTSMYLCASSRQGSYTEAFFGQGTRLTVV.